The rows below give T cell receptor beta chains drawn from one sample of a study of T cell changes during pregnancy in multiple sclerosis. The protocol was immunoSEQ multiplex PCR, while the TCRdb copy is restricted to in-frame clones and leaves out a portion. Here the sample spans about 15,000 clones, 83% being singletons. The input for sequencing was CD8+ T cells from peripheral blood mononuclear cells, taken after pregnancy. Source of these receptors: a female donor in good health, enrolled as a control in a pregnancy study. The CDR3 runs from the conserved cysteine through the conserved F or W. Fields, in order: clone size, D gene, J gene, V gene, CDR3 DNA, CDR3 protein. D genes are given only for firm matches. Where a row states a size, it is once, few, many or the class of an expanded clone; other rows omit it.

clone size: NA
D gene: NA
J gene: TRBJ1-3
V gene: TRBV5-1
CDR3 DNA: TGCGCCAGCAGCTTGGAAACCGCGGGAAACACCATATATTTT
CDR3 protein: CASSLETAGNTIYF

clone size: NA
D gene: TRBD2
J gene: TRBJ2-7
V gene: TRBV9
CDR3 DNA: TGTGCCAGCAGCGTAGCCGGGACTAGCGGGAACTACGAGCAGTACTTC
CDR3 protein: CASSVAGTSGNYEQYF

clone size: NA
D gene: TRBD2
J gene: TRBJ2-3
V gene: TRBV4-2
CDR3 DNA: TGTGCCAGCAGCACGACTAGCGGGAGCGGTGCAGATACGCAGTATTTT
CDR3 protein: CASSTTSGSGADTQYF

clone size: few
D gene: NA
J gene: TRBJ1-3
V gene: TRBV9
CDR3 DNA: TGTGCCAGCAGCGCGGGGAGCTCTGGAAACACCATATATTTT
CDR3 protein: CASSAGSSGNTIYF

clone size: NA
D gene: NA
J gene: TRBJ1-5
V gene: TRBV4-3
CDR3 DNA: TGCGCCAGCAGCCAGAGCGCGCAGGGCTATCAGCCCCAGCATTTT
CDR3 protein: CASSQSAQGYQPQHF

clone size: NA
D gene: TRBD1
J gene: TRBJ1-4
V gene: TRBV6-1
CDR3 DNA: TGTGCCAGCACCTCCGGGACAGAAAATGAAAAACTGTTTTTT
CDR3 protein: CASTSGTENEKLFF

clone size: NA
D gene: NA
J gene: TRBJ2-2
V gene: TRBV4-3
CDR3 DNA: TGCGCCAGCAGCCAAGATCACAGGGGGGGAACCGGGGAGCTGTTTTTT
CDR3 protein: CASSQDHRGGTGELFF

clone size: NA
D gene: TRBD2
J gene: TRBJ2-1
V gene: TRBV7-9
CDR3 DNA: TGTGCCAGCAGCCCGCTAGCGGGGGGGAATTACAATGAGCAGTTCTTC
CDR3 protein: CASSPLAGGNYNEQFF

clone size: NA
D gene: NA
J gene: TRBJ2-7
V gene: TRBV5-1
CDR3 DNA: TGCGCCAGCAGCTTGGGACAGAACTACGAGCAGTACTTC
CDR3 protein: CASSLGQNYEQYF

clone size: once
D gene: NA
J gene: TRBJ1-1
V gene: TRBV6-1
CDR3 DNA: TGTGCCAGCAGTGAATTCCCTCAGGGGCCGAACACTGAAGCTTTCTTT
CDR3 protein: CASSEFPQGPNTEAFF

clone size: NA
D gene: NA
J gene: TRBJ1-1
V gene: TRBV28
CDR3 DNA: TGTGCCAGCCGCGTATCGGGGGGCACTGAAGCTTTCTTT
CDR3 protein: CASRVSGGTEAFF

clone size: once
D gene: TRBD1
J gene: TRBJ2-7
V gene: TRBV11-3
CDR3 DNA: TGTGCCAGCAGCGCCCGGACAGGGGGACCCTACGAGCAGTACTTC
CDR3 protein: CASSARTGGPYEQYF

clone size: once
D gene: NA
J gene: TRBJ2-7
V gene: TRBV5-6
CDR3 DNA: TGTGCCAGCAGCGGAGGGGGGGGGCTGCGAATCCACGAGCAGTACTTC
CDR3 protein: CASSGGGGLRIHEQYF

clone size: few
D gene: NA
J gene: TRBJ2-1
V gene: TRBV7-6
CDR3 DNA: TGTGCCAGCAGCTTAGGAGAGACAACGGGGGAGCAGTTCTTC
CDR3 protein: CASSLGETTGEQFF

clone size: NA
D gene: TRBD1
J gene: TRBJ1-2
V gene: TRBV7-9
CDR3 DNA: TGTGCCAGCAGCTTAGGGGGACAGGGGAATGGCTACACCTTC
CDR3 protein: CASSLGGQGNGYTF

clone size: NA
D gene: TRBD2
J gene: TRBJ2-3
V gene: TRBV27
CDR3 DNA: TGTGCCAGCAGTTTATACCCTAGCGGGACCACAGATACGCAGTATTTT
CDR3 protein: CASSLYPSGTTDTQYF

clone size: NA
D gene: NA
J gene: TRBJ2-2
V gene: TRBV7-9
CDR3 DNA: TGTGCCAGCAGCCAGGGTTCCAGGATTAGCACCGGGGAGCTGTTTTTT
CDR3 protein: CASSQGSRISTGELFF

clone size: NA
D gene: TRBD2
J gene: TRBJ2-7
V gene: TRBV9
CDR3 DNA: TGTGCCAGCAGCGTAGCCAGCGGGGGACTCTCCTACGAGCAGTACTTC
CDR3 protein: CASSVASGGLSYEQYF

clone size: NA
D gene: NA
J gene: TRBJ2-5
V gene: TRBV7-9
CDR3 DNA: TGTGCCAGCAGCACCACAGGGATACAAGAGACCCAGTACTTC
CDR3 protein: CASSTTGIQETQYF

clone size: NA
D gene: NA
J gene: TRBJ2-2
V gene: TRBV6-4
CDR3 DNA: TGTGCCAGCAGTGACTCGAGTAGCATCGGGGAGCTGTTTTTT
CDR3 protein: CASSDSSSIGELFF

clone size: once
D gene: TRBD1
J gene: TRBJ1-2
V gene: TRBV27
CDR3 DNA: TGTGCCAGCAGTTTAACCGCGCAGGGGGCTAACTATGGCTACACCTTC
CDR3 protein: CASSLTAQGANYGYTF

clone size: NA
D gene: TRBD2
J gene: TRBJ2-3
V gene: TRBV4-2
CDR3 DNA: TGTGCCAGCAGCCAAGAGTCCAGCGGGGGGGCCCATACGCAGTATTTT
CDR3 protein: CASSQESSGGAHTQYF

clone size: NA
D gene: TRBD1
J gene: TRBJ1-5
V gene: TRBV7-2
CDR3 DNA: TGTGCCAGCAGCCAATTACAGGGGACGGGGTTCAGGAGCAATCAGCCCCAGCATTTT
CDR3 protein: CASSQLQGTGFRSNQPQHF

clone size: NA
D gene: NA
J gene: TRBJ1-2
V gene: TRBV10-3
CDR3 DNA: TGTGCCATTCTACAGGGTACTAACTATGGCTACACCTTC
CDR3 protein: CAILQGTNYGYTF

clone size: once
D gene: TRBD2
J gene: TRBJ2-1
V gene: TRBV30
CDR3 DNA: TGTGCCTGGAGTTCGCTGGGAGGGGATGATGAGCAGTTCTTC
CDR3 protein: CAWSSLGGDDEQFF

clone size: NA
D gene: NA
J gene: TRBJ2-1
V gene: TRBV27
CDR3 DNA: TGTGCCAGCAGTTTAGGACTCAGCTCCTACAATGAGCAGTTCTTC
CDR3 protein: CASSLGLSSYNEQFF

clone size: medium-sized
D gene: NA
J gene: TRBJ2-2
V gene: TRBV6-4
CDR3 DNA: TGTGCCAGCAGTGACTCCGGGGACACCGGGGAGCTGTTTTTT
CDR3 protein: CASSDSGDTGELFF

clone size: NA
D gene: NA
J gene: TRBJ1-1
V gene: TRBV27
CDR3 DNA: TGTGCCAGCAGTACTTGGCCGAGCCGGGCTGAAGCTTTCTTT
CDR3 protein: CASSTWPSRAEAFF

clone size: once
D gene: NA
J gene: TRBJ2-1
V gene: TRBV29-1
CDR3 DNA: TGCAGCGTTGAAAAGCAGGTGGAAAAGTTGGGTGAGCAGTTCTTC
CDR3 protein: CSVEKQVEKLGEQFF

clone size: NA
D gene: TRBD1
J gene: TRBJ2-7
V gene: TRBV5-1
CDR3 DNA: TGCGCCAGCAGCTTGAAGAGGACAGGGGCCCACGAGCAGTACTTC
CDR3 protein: CASSLKRTGAHEQYF

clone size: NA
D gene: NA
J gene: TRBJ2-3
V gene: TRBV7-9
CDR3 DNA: TGTGCCAGCAGCGCGAGAGGACAGAGCAGCACAGATACGCAGTATTTT
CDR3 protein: CASSARGQSSTDTQYF

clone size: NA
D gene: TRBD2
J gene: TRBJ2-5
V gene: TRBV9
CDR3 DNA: TGTGCCAGCAGCCCTAGAGCGGGAGAGGGAGAGACCCAGTACTTC
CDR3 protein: CASSPRAGEGETQYF

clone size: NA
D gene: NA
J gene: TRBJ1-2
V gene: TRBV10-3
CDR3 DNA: TGTGCCATCAGTGAGCGGGGGTCAGCTAATGCTAACTATGGCTACACCTTC
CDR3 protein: CAISERGSANANYGYTF

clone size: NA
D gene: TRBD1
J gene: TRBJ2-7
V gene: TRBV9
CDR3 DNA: TGTGCCAGCAGCGTAGCTGACAGGGGTAACGAGCAGTACTTC
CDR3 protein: CASSVADRGNEQYF

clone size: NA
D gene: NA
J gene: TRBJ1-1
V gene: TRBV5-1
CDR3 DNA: TGCGCCAGCAGCTCATACCAGGGGAACACTGAAGCTTTCTTT
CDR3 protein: CASSSYQGNTEAFF

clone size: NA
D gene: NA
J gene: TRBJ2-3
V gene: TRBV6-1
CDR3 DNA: TGTGCCAGCAGTGAGGGCGGAGGTTCAGATACGCAGTATTTT
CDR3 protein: CASSEGGGSDTQYF